The TCR beta chain described here comes from a study of T cell changes during pregnancy in multiple sclerosis. The data were produced by immunoSEQ multiplex PCR, yet TCRdb's version contains in-frame clones alone and is incomplete. The data hold tens of thousands of clones, with roughly 88% observed a single time. The V gene lost 5 bases and the J gene lost 9 bases, with 10 bases spanning the gap. The germline V gene has CDR1 SNHLY and CDR2 FYNNEI. There are 11 residues in the CDR3. The sequenced sample was peripheral blood, obtained in the first trimester of pregnancy. The sequence was obtained from a female donor in good health, enrolled as a control in a pregnancy study. V is TRBV2 and J is TRBJ1-1; D ambiguous. The CDR3: CASSFGIQAFF. CDR3 DNA: TGTGCCAGCAGTTTCGGGATTCAAGCTTTCTTT. Full variable domain (missing parts from reference TRBV2 and TRBJ1-1): EPEVTQTPSHQVTQMGQEVILRCVPISNHLYFYWYRQILGQKVEFLVSFYNNEISEKSEIFDDQFSVERPDGSNFTLKIRSTKLEDSAMYFCASSFGIQAFFGQGTRLTVV.